This entry concerns a single T cell receptor beta chain. What antigen it recognizes has not been identified. It has no much larger one-base neighbor in the sample; base qualities were not kept. These data belong to a study of blood T cell repertoires in COVID-19 (TCRdb year 2020). Background on the whole study: The collaborator samples originated in the United States, Italy and Spain and spanned the acute and convalescent phases of COVID-19. The repertoires were released in a freely available public database meant as a resource for research on the immune response to SARS-CoV-2. The material from the prospective study consisted of cDNA or gDNA derived from T cells, B-cell-depleted T cells, or PBMCs. Samples came from the ongoing ImmuneRACE study (first 160 participants) plus 1,254 subjects from 6 global collaborators. Where available, HLA class I and class II types were obtained from metadata supplied by the sample provider rather than from assay-based typing. A de-identified subject ID, COVID-19 status, age in years and sex were almost always included in the sample metadata. Subjects who had been exposed to COVID-19, were actively infected with it, or had recovered from it provided the deeply sampled blood TCRbeta repertoires that made up the dataset. The paper as a whole reports these results and caveats: The quantity of clinical and demographic metadata differed by source and by participant and was supplied without curation.

TCRbeta CDR3 regions were amplified from genomic DNA by means of the immunoSEQ Assay, a bias-controlled multiplex PCR. In the authors' own workflow: Nucleated cell counts per sample were estimated from amplification of reference gene primers within the assay. To quantify the absolute abundance of each unique TCRbeta CDR3 rearrangement, sequence reads were collapsed and filtered. Productive Simpson clonality was computed per sample as the square root of Simpson's diversity index over productive rearrangements. In its TCRdb copy, this immuneACCESS table keeps in-frame sequences only and misses some clones. Where compared with another copy, unresolved V genes explain less than half of these, and the others have no known cause. That table furnishes V, J and clone size, whereas the DNA furnished D and trimming. This sample lists fewer than 350,000 clones; approximately 81% were detected once. 2% to 3% of the sample is held by the ten biggest clonotypes.

V and J are trimmed by 0 bases and 8 bases, and the gene matches miss 7 bases of the junction. CDR1 and CDR2 are read off the germline V gene as SGHRS and YFSETQ. Including the terminal cysteine and phenylalanine, the CDR3 comprises 14 residues. Kept here is only the CDR3 DNA, which spans 42 bases and is read in frame from base 1. Enrolling through a virtual design, the prospective study's participants ranged in age from roughly 18 to 90 years and lived across roughly 23 United States geographic areas. In the prospective study, cohorts were assigned on the basis of participant-reported clinical history obtained from a screening survey and a study questionnaire. ImmuneRACE Cohort 3 recovered participants were defined by two consecutive negative NP/OP PCR tests, healthcare professional clearance, or symptom resolution. In the prospective study, mobile phlebotomists collected whole blood, serum and a nasopharyngeal or oropharyngeal swab from each participant. Over a roughly 2-month period, participants in the prospective study had the option of providing additional blood draws and questionnaires. Prospective study blood samples were shipped either frozen or at room temperature before DNA extraction.

The source material was PBMCs or T cells enriched from blood (not recorded which). The sequence was obtained from a woman between 45 and 65 years old who had recovered from COVID-19. The rearranged segments are TRBV5-1 and TRBJ1-2, with 7 middle bases fitting TRBD1. The bases are TGCGCCAGCAGCTTGGAGGGACAGTTAAAGGGCTACACCTTC. Its protein is CASSLEGQLKGYTF.